The 21 T cell receptor beta chains below all came from one sample that was sequenced in a study of CD8 T cells in ankylosing spondylitis. Via MiXCR, TCRdb re-called the 5' RACE reads, giving one row per CDR3 protein. This sample has 30,000 to 45,000 distinct CDR3 sequences, with approximately 15% found just once. Material for sequencing was blood. The receptors come from a male donor with ankylosing spondylitis or in good health (not recorded which).

This clonotype was counted a few times. The chain has TRBV20-1 and TRBJ2-1; no reliable D call. The CDR3 runs 12 residues. Germline V lookup: CDR1 DFQATT, CDR2 SNEGSKA (reference sequence). V lost 3 bases, J lost 5 bases, and 8 bases lay in between. The CDR3 reads CSARVVNNEQFF. In DNA, the CDR3 is TGCAGTGCTAGGGTCGTAAACAATGAGCAGTTCTTC.

This clonotype was seen at least ten times. The rearrangement joins TRBV12-3 or TRBV12-4 to TRBJ2-5; a possible D gene is TRBD1 (5 bases). The length of the CDR3 is 12 residues. Trimming took 3 bases from V and 4 from J, leaving 6 bases between them. The CDR3 DNA reads TGTGCCAGCAGTTTTACAGGAGAGACCCAGTACTTC. Protein: CASSFTGETQYF.

This clonotype has only a few counts. This sequence joins TRBV28 and TRBJ1-1; the D is unclear. Germline loops: CDR1 MDHEN, CDR2 SYDVKM. This CDR3 region has 12 residues. V lost 4 bases and J 5 bases, leaving 8 bases between the germline ends. CDR3 nucleotides: TGTGCCAGCAGTTCCCACGAGACTGAAGCTTTCTTT. This codes for CASSSHETEAFF.

There are a few counts of this clonotype. The V and J genes are TRBV9 and TRBJ2-3, with D uncertain. Germline V gene sequence: CDR1 SGDLS, CDR2 YYNGEE. Trimming took off 1 base at V and 6 bases at J, with 9 bases between the two ends. There are 13 residues in the CDR3. CDR3 sequence reads: CASSVSPRDTQYF. The CDR3 bases are TGTGCCAGCAGCGTATCCCCTCGGGATACGCAGTATTTT. Looking up the rest from reference TRBV9 and TRBJ2-3 gives the full variable domain: DSGVTQTPKHLITATGQRVTLRCSPRSGDLSVYWYQQSLDQGLQFLIQYYNGEERAKGNILERFSAQQFPDLHSELNLSSLELGDSALYFCASSVSPRDTQYFGPGTRLTVL.

This clonotype came up a few times. The genes are TRBV2 and TRBJ2-1, with TRBD2 identical over 8 bases. The CDR3 spans 13 residues. CDR1 and CDR2 from the germline V gene are SNHLY and FYNNEI. Trimming took 4 bases from V and 9 from J; bases not matched to a gene: 5. The CDR3 DNA follows: TGTGCCAGCAGTGTTCTAGCGGGTCTTGAGCAGTTCTTC. This translates into CASSVLAGLEQFF.

The chain is built from TRBV27 and TRBJ2-3; unclear D gene. V shed 6 bases and J shed 0 bases, with 7 bases lying between them. The germline V gene has CDR1 MNHEY and CDR2 SMNVEV (reference sequence). CDR3 length: 13 amino acids. The CDR3 coding sequence is TGTGCCAGCAGAGGGCATAGCACAGATACGCAGTATTTT. Translating it yields CASRGHSTDTQYF.

This sequence joins TRBV28 and TRBJ2-6, with D possibly being TRBD2 (6 bases). The length of the CDR3 is 16 residues. Germline V lookup: CDR1 MDHEN, CDR2 SYDVKM. The ends were cut back, 4 bases at V and 0 bases at J, with 10 bases in the middle. The CDR3 sequence is CASSSPGGSGANVLTF. The CDR3 bases are TGTGCCAGCAGTTCCCCCGGGGGCTCTGGGGCCAACGTCCTGACTTTC.

The chain has TRBV12-3 or TRBV12-4 and TRBJ2-2, with D perhaps matching TRBD1 (6 bases). The CDR3 extends over 15 amino acids. Deletions cut 7 bases from V and 4 bases from J, with 16 bases between. The CDR3 reads CASTPGAGPTGELFF. The CDR3 DNA reads as TGTGCCAGCACCCCAGGGGCAGGCCCCACCGGGGAGCTGTTTTTT.

The sample holds a few counts of this clonotype. V gene TRBV29-1 combines with J gene TRBJ2-1; D is unresolved. Germline V gene lookup returns CDR1 SQVTM and CDR2 ANQGSEA. V lost 3 bases, J lost 9 bases, and 15 bases lay in between. This CDR3 region has 13 residues. Written as DNA, the CDR3 is TGCAGCGTTGACAGGCGCCAATTCGGTGAGCAGTTCTTC. It specifies CSVDRRQFGEQFF.

This clonotype was seen at least ten times. The J gene is TRBJ1-1, the V gene TRBV7-9; perhaps TRBD1 as D (6 bases). Deletions cut 10 bases from V and 6 bases from J, with 15 bases between. Germline V gene sequence: CDR1 SEHNR, CDR2 FQNEAQ (reference sequence). This CDR3 has 12 amino acids. CDR3 amino acids: CAIGGRYAEAFF. The CDR3 bases are TGTGCCATCGGGGGGCGATACGCTGAAGCTTTCTTT.

The rearrangement links TRBV7-2 to TRBJ2-2, with D hard to call. Germline V CDR1 and CDR2: SGHTA, FQGNSA. There are 15 residues in the CDR3. V lost 5 bases and J lost 5, with 15 bases in between. This CDR3 reads CASSTISFPTGELFF. DNA of the CDR3: TGTGCCAGCAGCACAATTAGTTTCCCAACCGGGGAGCTGTTTTTT.

This clonotype came up a few times. The CDR3 sequence is CSASQPNYNEQFF. CDR3 sequence (DNA): TGCAGTGCTAGCCAACCCAACTACAATGAGCAGTTCTTC. The chain uses TRBV20-1 and TRBJ2-1; no clear D gene. V gave up 3 bases and J gave up 3 bases, with 9 bases separating them. Germline CDR1 is DFQATT and CDR2 is SNEGSKA (reference sequence). The CDR3 has 13 amino acids.

This clonotype was seen a handful of times. This chain links TRBV9 with TRBJ2-2, with TRBD2 identical over 10 bases. V dropped 7 bases and J dropped 4; count of bases not matched to a gene: 4. The CDR3 sequence is 14 residues long. The germline gives CDR1 SGDLS, CDR2 YYNGEE. The CDR3 DNA reads TGTGCCAGCGGCGGACTAGCGGCCACCGGGGAGCTGTTTTTT. Amino acid sequence: CASGGLAATGELFF.

This clonotype was detected a few times. This chain joins TRBV12-3 or TRBV12-4 and TRBJ2-1; tentative D call: TRBD1 (6 bases). V was pared by 3 bases and J by 5 bases, with 8 bases between. The CDR3 totals 13 residues. The CDR3 here is CASSLRQDNEQFF. In nucleotides, the CDR3 is TGTGCCAGCAGTTTGAGACAGGACAATGAGCAGTTCTTC.

In its sample, this clonotype was seen a few times. The V and J genes are TRBV4-3 and TRBJ2-2; D remains ambiguous. The germline CDR1 and CDR2 sequences are LGHNA and YSLEER. V lost 0 bases and J 0 bases, leaving 11 bases between the germline ends. The CDR3 runs to 17 residues. The CDR3 coding sequence is TGCGCCAGCAGCCAAGATCGTACGGCGACGAACACCGGGGAGCTGTTTTTT. As protein: CASSQDRTATNTGELFF.

This clonotype was seen only a few times. CDR3 in amino acids: CASSKTDYNEQFF. The CDR3 nucleotides read TGTGCCAGCAGCAAGACAGACTACAATGAGCAGTTCTTC. The chain carries TRBV11-2 and TRBJ2-1, with D possibly matching TRBD1 (5 bases). Trimming shortened V by 5 bases and J by 3 bases, and 8 bases separated the two germline ends. CDR3 size: 13 residues. Germline CDR1 SGHAT, CDR2 FQNNGV.

The rearrangement links TRBV20-1 to TRBJ2-3; 9 bases map to TRBD2. This CDR3 has 12 residues. Germline CDR1 DFQATT, CDR2 SNEGSKA (reference sequence). J was trimmed by 15 bases and V by 3 bases; bases with no gene match: 10. The CDR3 DNA is TGCAGTGCTAGTTCTTGGCGGGAGGGCCAATATTTT. Translating gives CSASSWREGQYF.

The rearrangement joins TRBV7-9 to TRBJ2-2, with D tentatively TRBD1 (5 bases). The CDR3 has 13 residues. From germline, CDR1 is SEHNR and CDR2 FQNEAQ (reference sequence). Trimming took off 3 bases at V and 5 bases at J, with 7 bases between the two ends. Here the CDR3 reads CASSLDTTGELFF. The CDR3 DNA reads TGTGCCAGCAGCTTGGACACTACCGGGGAGCTGTTTTTT. The full variable domain, in which reference TRBV7-9 and TRBJ2-2 provide the parts outside the CDR3, is DTGVSQNPRHKITKRGQNVTFRCDPISEHNRLYWYRQTLGQGPEFLTYFQNEAQLEKSRLLSDRFSAERPKGSFSTLEIQRTEQGDSAMYLCASSLDTTGELFFGEGSRLTVL.

The sample holds a few counts of this clonotype. The chain has TRBV20-1 and TRBJ1-2, with unresolved D. The V gene's germline CDR1 is DFQATT and CDR2 SNEGSKA (reference sequence). The CDR3 totals 13 residues. With 2 bases removed from V and 2 bases from J, the gap between germline ends came to 9 bases. The CDR3 loop is CSARQVRNYGYTF. DNA of the CDR3: TGCAGTGCTAGACAGGTTCGAAACTATGGCTACACCTTC.

The rearrangement joins TRBV29-1 to TRBJ2-5; TRBD2 is a possible D gene (5 bases). In germline, CDR1 is SQVTM, CDR2 ANQGSEA. The V end lost 4 bases, the J end lost 1 base, and 7 bases lay between the germline ends. The CDR3 is 12 amino acids. The CDR3 DNA reads TGCAGCGTTGGCCGGGGCCAAGAGACCCAGTACTTC. Encoded protein: CSVGRGQETQYF.

A remark on this clonotype: The junction departs from the called germline gene at one end, perhaps through a read error. Here the CDR3 DNA reads TGTGCCAGCAGTTTAAGTCGAGCAGCTCCTTTCTTC. The encoded protein is CASSLSRAAPFF. The chain has TRBV28 and TRBJ2-7; D is unresolved. From germline, CDR1 is MDHEN and CDR2 SYDVKM. The CDR3 length is 12 residues.